This T cell receptor (beta chain) comes out of a study of blood T cell repertoires in COVID-19 (dated by TCRdb to 2018 to 2020). Study-level background: Collaborator samples came from the United States, Italy and Spain and covered acute and convalescent phases of COVID-19. The material from the prospective study consisted of cDNA or gDNA derived from T cells, B-cell-depleted T cells, or PBMCs. Deeply sampled blood TCRbeta repertoires from subjects exposed to, actively infected with, or recovered from COVID-19 were included in the dataset. The repertoires were made available in a free public database intended to serve as a resource for research on the immune response to SARS-CoV-2. Samples were obtained from the ongoing ImmuneRACE study (first 160 participants) and from roughly 1,300 subjects provided by 6 global collaborators. The sample metadata nearly always contained a de-identified subject ID, COVID-19 status, age in years and sex. Where HLA class I and class II types were available, the types were taken from metadata supplied by the sample provider, not from assay-based typing. Beyond this particular receptor, the publication reports: The quantity of clinical and demographic metadata differed by source and by participant and was supplied without curation.

With regard to this clone: The clone's antigen remains unknown. It has no much larger one-base neighbor in the sample; base qualities were not kept.

At one collaborating source in Seattle, patients were enrolled during active infection and were followed longitudinally through the course of disease. Whole blood was collected in K2EDTA tubes by collaborating institutions according to the institutions' own protocols. Collaborator samples were shipped for TCRbeta analysis as frozen whole blood, isolated PBMCs, or DNA extracted from either sample type. V is cut by 5 bases and J by 5 bases, and the space between the germline ends is 9 bases. Taken from the germline V gene (reference sequence), the CDR1 and CDR2 loops are SEHNR and FQNEAQ. The CDR3, cysteine through phenylalanine, is 12 amino acids long. Just CDR3 DNA is preserved here, 36 bases in frame from base 1. The immunoSEQ Assay, a bias-controlled multiplex PCR, was used to amplify TCRbeta CDR3 regions from genomic DNA. On the authors' methods: Nucleated cell counts per sample were estimated from amplification of reference gene primers within the assay. Sequence reads were collapsed and filtered to measure the absolute abundance of every unique TCRbeta CDR3 rearrangement. For each sample, productive Simpson clonality was calculated as the square root of Simpson's diversity index across productive rearrangements. The immuneACCESS repertoire file appears here via TCRdb, limited to in-frame rearrangements. These files lack a portion of the clones; in checked studies, under half of the deficit traces to unresolved V genes, and the cause of the others is not known. For V, J and clone size, that table is used; D and trimming come from the DNA. This sample is represented by roughly 170,000 clones; 87% of them were singletons. The ten largest account for around 13% of the sample.

Recombination linked TRBV7-9 to TRBJ1-2; a weak D assignment points to TRBD1 (5 bases agree). The source material was peripheral blood. This TCR came from a woman between 65 and 79 years old with COVID-19, enrolled during active disease. The CDR3 has the sequence CASSERQYGYTF. The bases are TGTGCCAGCAGCGAGCGACAGTATGGCTACACCTTC.